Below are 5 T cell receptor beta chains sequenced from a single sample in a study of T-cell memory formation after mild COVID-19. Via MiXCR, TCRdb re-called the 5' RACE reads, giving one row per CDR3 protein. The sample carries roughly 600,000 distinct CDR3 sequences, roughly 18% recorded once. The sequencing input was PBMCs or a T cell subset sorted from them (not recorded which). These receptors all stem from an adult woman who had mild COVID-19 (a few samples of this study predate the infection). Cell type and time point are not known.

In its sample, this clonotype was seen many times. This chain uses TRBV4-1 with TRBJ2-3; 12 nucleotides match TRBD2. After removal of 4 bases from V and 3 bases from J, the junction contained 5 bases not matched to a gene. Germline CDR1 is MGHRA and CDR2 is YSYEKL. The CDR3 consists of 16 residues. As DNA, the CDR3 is TGCGCCAGCAGCCCCGGGACTAGCGGGTGGACAGATACGCAGTATTTT. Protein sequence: CASSPGTSGWTDTQYF.

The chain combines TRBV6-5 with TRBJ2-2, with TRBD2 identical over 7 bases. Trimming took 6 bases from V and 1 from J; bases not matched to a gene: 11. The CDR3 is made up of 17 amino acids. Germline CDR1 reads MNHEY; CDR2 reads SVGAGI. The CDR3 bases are TGTGCCAGCAGCCGCACTTTGCGGGGGATGAACACCGGGGAGCTGTTTTTT. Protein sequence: CASSRTLRGMNTGELFF.

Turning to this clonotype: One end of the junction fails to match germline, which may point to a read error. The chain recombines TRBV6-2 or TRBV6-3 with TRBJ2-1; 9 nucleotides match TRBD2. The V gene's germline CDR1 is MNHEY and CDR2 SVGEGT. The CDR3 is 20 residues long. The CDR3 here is CVSSYSYGLAGPSRAQPPFF. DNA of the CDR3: TGTGTCAGCAGTTACAGTTATGGGCTAGCGGGACCCTCAAGAGCACAACCCCCGTTCTTC.

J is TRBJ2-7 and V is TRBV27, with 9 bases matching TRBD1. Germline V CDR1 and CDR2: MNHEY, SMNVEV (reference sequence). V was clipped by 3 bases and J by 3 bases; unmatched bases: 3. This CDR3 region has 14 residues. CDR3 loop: CASSFRQGVYEQYF. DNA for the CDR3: TGTGCCAGCAGTTTCCGACAGGGGGTCTACGAGCAGTACTTC.

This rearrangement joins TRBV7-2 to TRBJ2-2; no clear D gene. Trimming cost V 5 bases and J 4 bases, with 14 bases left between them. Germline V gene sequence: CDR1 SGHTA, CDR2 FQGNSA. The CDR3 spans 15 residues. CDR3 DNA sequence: TGTGCCAGCAGCCCCTGGCCCGGGCTCACCGGGGAGCTGTTTTTT. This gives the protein CASSPWPGLTGELFF.